This T cell receptor (beta chain) emerged from a study of shared clonotypes between healthy human individuals (dated by TCRdb to the early 2020s). Regarding the research as a whole: The cohort included three men and a couple of women between 18 and 49 years of age. Between about 0.94 and 8.9 billion PBMCs per donor were obtained by leukapheresis. Blood TCR repertoires of four to six healthy adults were deeply sequenced to estimate repertoire size and the extent of clonotype sharing between individuals. To increase sequencing depth and limit assay-specific biases, different laboratories used diverse techniques to prepare libraries and sequence TCR repertoires. For each donor, CD4 naive and CD4 memory were each given three plates, CD8 naive was given two plates, and CD8 memory was given one plate. Study-wide conclusions, independent of this receptor: Because the study included a small number of donors, the genetic and exposure-history diversity represented was limited. Only blood was sampled, and tissue TCR repertoires likely differ from those in blood. Based on pairwise subsampling, the degree of clonotype sharing among donors was expected to be affected by sequencing depth. Sharing across several donors was observed for about 5% of naive CD4, less than 4% of naive CD8, 2% to 2.5% of memory CD4, and approximately 0.41% of memory CD8 clonotypes. Rarefaction of sorted-subset datasets indicated incomplete sequencing despite the large sequencing depth. Larger estimated clonotype richness was generally found for naive subsets than for memory subsets. Higher generation probabilities were observed for clonotypes shared by all four sorted-subset donors than for non-shared clonotypes.

CD8 naive samples consisted of CD45RO-negative cells that were positively selected for CCR7, yielding a CD45RA+CCR7+ population without TemRA cells. The donors were healthy, HIV-negative adults who had no recently reported acute infections or vaccinations. Every donor was a Caucasian adult residing in Nashville, Tennessee, USA. Blood was collected by leukapheresis, and PBMCs were isolated by Ficoll-Histopaque density gradient centrifugation and then cryopreserved in liquid nitrogen vapor phase. Analytical flow cytometry was used to check the purity and quantity of each magnetically sorted T cell population. Each sorted fraction had its genomic DNA isolated and then quantified by UV absorbance on a Nanodrop 2000c. Using the deep immunoSEQ assay, multiplex PCR amplified TCR CDR3 regions from genomic DNA. For each cell subset, the extracted genomic DNA was distributed evenly across all wells of several immunoSEQ 96-well plates, and each plate served as one replicate. For sorted subsets, around 200 ng genomic DNA, equal to some 28,000 T cell genomes, was loaded into each replicate PCR. Purified libraries were quantified with a Qubit 3.0 fluorometer, sized on a Bioanalyzer 2100, and re-quantified with the KAPA Library Quantification kit. Each immunoSEQ 96-well plate was sequenced on its own single-read 150-cycle Illumina NextSeq 550 flow cell. In the paper's pipeline: The immunoSEQ output contained only junctional sequences without quality scores, so filtering could not match that applied to full-length reads. Sequences were annotated with PyIR, a Python wrapper for IgBLAST v1.9, using IMGT germline references to assign V/J genes and CDR3. Any read was removed if the V/J assignment was weak (E-value above 1e-6), the CDR3 was missing, or the read contained stop codons, out-of-frame junctions, or ambiguous translated residues. A V3J clonotype was defined by an identical inferred V gene, J gene, and CDR3 amino acid sequence. Percentage overlap between repertoires was calculated by dividing the number of shared unique clonotypes by the size of the smaller repertoire. Richness of each repertoire was evaluated using RTK rarefaction, the Chao1 estimator, and Recon v2.1 estimates of unobserved clonotypes. Generation probabilities were computed with OLGA for all TCRbeta clonotypes obtained by the gDNA method from several donors. TCRdb limited this immuneACCESS table to in-frame rearrangements with V and J called. A share of clones is missing; checked studies link under half to unresolved V genes, and the rest is unexplained. Clone size and the V and J calls come from that table; the DNA yielded D and trimming. This sample gives roughly 2.1 million clones in total; 85% to 95% of them show up just once. The ten most abundant clones make up roughly 1.7% of the sample.

The CDR1 and CDR2 encoded by the germline V gene are SGHRS and YFSETQ. Trimming takes 5 bases from V and 0 bases from J, and the germline ends sit 15 bases apart. Spanning cysteine to phenylalanine, the CDR3 consists of 15 amino acids. The DNA shown is the 45-base CDR3, in frame from base 1. In the case of this clone: The target of this receptor is not known. It has no much larger one-base neighbor in the sample; base qualities were not kept.

The source of this sequence is a man aged 18 to 30 in good health. Some clones in this sample may be carry-over from other donors' samples. Sequences were obtained from naive CD8+ T cells from PBMCs. The sample's cell subset or site label, decoded: CD45RA+CCR7+. The receptor chain draws on TRBV5-1 and TRBJ2-7; perhaps TRBD1 is the D gene, with 6 bases matching. This receptor carries the CDR3 CASSMTGGLSYEQYF. Here is the DNA: TGCGCCAGCAGTATGACAGGTGGCCTCTCCTACGAGCAGTACTTC.